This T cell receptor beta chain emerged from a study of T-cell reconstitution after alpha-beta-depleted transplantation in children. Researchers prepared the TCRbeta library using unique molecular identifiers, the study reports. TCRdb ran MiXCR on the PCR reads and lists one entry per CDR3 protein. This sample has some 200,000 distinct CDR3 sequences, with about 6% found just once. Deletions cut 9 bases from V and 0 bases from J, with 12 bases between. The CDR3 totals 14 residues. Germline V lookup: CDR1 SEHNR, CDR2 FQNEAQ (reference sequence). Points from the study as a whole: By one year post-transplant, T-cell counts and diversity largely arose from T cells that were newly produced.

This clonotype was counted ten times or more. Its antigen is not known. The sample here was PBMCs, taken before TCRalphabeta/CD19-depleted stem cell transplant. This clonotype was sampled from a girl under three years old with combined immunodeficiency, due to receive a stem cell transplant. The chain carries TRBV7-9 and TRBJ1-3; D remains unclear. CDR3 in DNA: TGTGCCAGTGAAGTCACCGGCTCTGGAAACACCATATATTTT. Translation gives CASEVTGSGNTIYF.